Listed below are T cell receptor beta chains from one sample, sequenced in a study of Graves' ophthalmopathy and Graves' hyperthyroidism. Each CDR3 protein gets one entry after TCRdb re-called the multiplex PCR reads with MiXCR. The repertoire holds under 800,000 distinct CDR3 sequences, with 22% as singletons. Sequencing was done on a sample of peripheral blood. These receptor sequences come from a woman between 18 and 29 years old with stable Graves' hyperthyroidism. Some clones in this sample may be carry-over from other donors' samples. The CDR3 runs from the conserved cysteine through the conserved F or W. Fields, in order: D gene, J gene, clone size, V gene, CDR3 DNA, CDR3 protein. D genes are given only for firm matches. Size values are once, few and many counts, or a class for expanded clones, and some rows have none.

>.|TRBJ1-5|few|TRBV5-5
TGTGCCAGCAGCTTGTTGGGAACCCAGATTCAGCCCCAGCATTTT
CASSLLGTQIQPQHF
>TRBD2|TRBJ2-2|.|TRBV20-1
TGCAGTGCTCCTCGCGGGAGGGCCCCCGGGGAGCTGTTTTTT
CSAPRGRAPGELFF
>TRBD1|TRBJ1-6|many|TRBV5-8
TGTGCCAGCAGCAGCGCCGGGACAGGGGGTTCCTATAATTCACCCCTCCACTTT
CASSSAGTGGSYNSPLHF
>.|TRBJ2-7|.|TRBV6-5
TGTGCCAGCAGTTACTCTACGGGAATAGGGACCTACGAGCAGTACTTC
CASSYSTGIGTYEQYF
>TRBD1|TRBJ1-5|many|TRBV6-4
TGTGCCAGCAGTGGGCATCCGGGACAGGGGGCTTATCAGCCCCAGCATTTT
CASSGHPGQGAYQPQHF
>.|TRBJ2-2|many|TRBV28
TGTGCCAGCAGTTTCGTGACAGGGAACACCGGGGAGCTGTTTTTT
CASSFVTGNTGELFF
>.|TRBJ2-7|many|TRBV5-1
TGCGCCAGCAGCAGCGATGCCGGCAGCTCCTACGAGCAGTACTTC
CASSSDAGSSYEQYF
>.|TRBJ2-2|many|TRBV6-5
TGTGCCAGCAGTTACTCTAGGGACACGGCCGCTAAGCTGTTTTTT
CASSYSRDTAAKLFF
>TRBD2|TRBJ2-7|.|TRBV11-2
TGTGCCAGCAGCCAAATCGCGGGGGGGGGATTACACGAGCAGTACTTC
CASSQIAGGGLHEQYF
>TRBD1|TRBJ1-1|many|TRBV11-1
TGTGCCAGCAGCCGTTATAGGGACAGGAGGAACACTGAAGCTTTCTTT
CASSRYRDRRNTEAFF
>TRBD2|TRBJ2-4|.|TRBV5-1
TGCGCCAGCAGCCTAGGACTAGCCTATTTAGTAGCCAAAAACATTAAGTACTTC
CASSLGLAYLVAKNIKYF
>TRBD1|TRBJ1-2|many|TRBV28
TGTGCCAGTACCCAGGGGGCTTGGGGCTACACCTTC
CASTQGAWGYTF
>.|TRBJ2-7|.|TRBV4-3
TGCGCCAGCAGCCAAGGATCTTTTGGGACAAAATACGAGCAGTACTTC
CASSQGSFGTKYEQYF
>.|TRBJ1-1|.|TRBV5-1
TGCGCCAGCAGTGACAGGTGGGGGACCACTGAAGCTTTCTTT
CASSDRWGTTEAFF
>.|TRBJ2-7|many|TRBV28
TGTGCCAGCAGTTCCTCCCGGGTCGGCACCTACGAGCAGTACTTC
CASSSSRVGTYEQYF
>.|TRBJ1-2|many|TRBV6-5
TGTGCCAGCCTCAACAGGGCCCCCAACTATGGCTACACCTTC
CASLNRAPNYGYTF
>.|TRBJ1-6|.|TRBV6-5
TGTGCCAGCAGTTTAGGACGGTTAAATTCACCCCTCCACTTT
CASSLGRLNSPLHF
>.|TRBJ1-2|many|TRBV4-3
TGCGCCAGCAGCCAAGATCGGGGGGCCTATGGCTACACCTTC
CASSQDRGAYGYTF
>.|TRBJ1-2|.|TRBV19
TGTGCCAGTAGTATTAACCCGAGAACATATGGCTACACCTTC
CASSINPRTYGYTF
>.|TRBJ2-5|many|TRBV6-1
TGTGCCAGCAACCCGGGGCCTGATGGGACCCAGTACTTC
CASNPGPDGTQYF
>.|TRBJ1-2|once|TRBV15
TGTGCCACCAGCAGTGGGGGGACTCCCTATGGCTACACCTTC
CATSSGGTPYGYTF
>TRBD1|TRBJ1-1|many|TRBV12-3/TRBV12-4
TGTGCCAGCAGCCATTTAGGACAGGGGGTTGAAGCTTTCTTT
CASSHLGQGVEAFF
>.|TRBJ1-5|many|TRBV4-1
TGCGCCAGCAGCCAAGGGACAGACAATCAGCCCCAGCATTTT
CASSQGTDNQPQHF
>TRBD1|TRBJ1-5|.|TRBV12-3/TRBV12-4
TGTGCCAGCAGTCCCTATCACGGGACAGGGGCGGCTCAGCCCCAGCATTTT
CASSPYHGTGAAQPQHF
>TRBD1|TRBJ1-2|few|TRBV6-5
TGTGCCAGCAGTTTGGGGGCCGTCGGGACAGGAGTTTATGGCTACACCTTC
CASSLGAVGTGVYGYTF
>.|TRBJ1-6|many|TRBV5-1
TGCGCCAGCAGCTTGATCGGGTCCTATAATTCACCCCTCCACTTT
CASSLIGSYNSPLHF